One sample yielded the 27 T cell receptor beta chains listed below, sequenced in a study of identical twins. TCRdb re-derived calls from the 5' RACE reads in MiXCR, one entry per CDR3 protein. This table has around 480,000 distinct CDR3 sequences, 14% appearing once. The sample also formed part of further work on yellow fever vaccine responses in identical twins.

Source material: CD4+ T cells sorted from blood. Receptors were obtained from a woman between 18 and 30 years old in good health.

This clonotype was recorded a few times. The chain couples TRBV2 to TRBJ1-4; D gene unclear. V lost 1 base to trimming and J lost 6 bases, with 9 bases between them. From germline, CDR1 is SNHLY and CDR2 FYNNEI. The CDR3 covers 14 residues. The CDR3 is CASSEGPADEKLFF. CDR3 bases: TGTGCCAGCAGTGAAGGACCGGCCGATGAAAAACTGTTTTTT. The full variable domain, rest sourced from reference TRBV2 and TRBJ1-4, is EPEVTQTPSHQVTQMGQEVILRCVPISNHLYFYWYRQILGQKVEFLVSFYNNEISEKSEIFDDQFSVERPDGSNFTLKIRSTKLEDSAMYFCASSEGPADEKLFFGSGTQLSVL.

This clonotype was detected only a few times. The CDR3 loop is CAISRGELETQYF. CDR3 nucleotides: TGTGCCATTTCCAGGGGAGAATTGGAGACCCAGTACTTC. The J gene is TRBJ2-5, the V gene TRBV10-3, with D possibly matching TRBD1 (6 bases). The CDR3 contains 13 residues. V lost 9 bases, J lost 5 bases, and 16 bases lay in between. The germline CDR1 and CDR2 sequences are ENHRY and SYGVKD.

This clonotype was counted between two and nine times. The chain combines TRBV28 with TRBJ1-1, with unresolved D. This CDR3 contains 10 residues. V gave up 6 bases and J gave up 5 bases, with 4 bases separating them. The germline V gene encodes CDR1 MDHEN and CDR2 SYDVKM. The CDR3 DNA follows: TGTGCCAGCAGACAGACTGAAGCTTTCTTT. Translating it yields CASRQTEAFF. The variable domain in full, with the rest retrieved from reference TRBV28 and TRBJ1-1, is DVKVTQSSRYLVKRTGEKVFLECVQDMDHENMFWYRQDPGLGLRLIYFSYDVKMKEKGDIPEGYSVSREKKERFSLILESASTNQTSMYLCASRQTEAFFGQGTRLTVV.

This clonotype was observed a handful of times. The chain links TRBV6-1 to TRBJ1-6; TRBD1 is a possible D gene (5 bases). Trimming took off 11 bases at V and 8 bases at J, with 19 bases between the two ends. Germline V gives CDR1 MNHNS, CDR2 SASEGT. The CDR3 runs 14 residues. CDR3 amino acids: CASKGQPLHSPLHF. The CDR3 DNA reads TGTGCCTCCAAGGGGCAGCCCCTTCATTCACCCCTCCACTTT.

This clonotype was detected ten times or more. The gene calls are TRBV7-2 and TRBJ1-5; D gene ambiguous. Germline V gene data show CDR1 as SGHTA and CDR2 as FQGNSA. V lost 1 base, J lost 0 bases, and 4 bases lay in between. The CDR3 extends over 14 amino acids. CDR3 loop: CASSLVYSNQPQHF. The CDR3 bases are TGTGCCAGCAGCTTAGTCTATAGCAATCAGCCCCAGCATTTT. Complete variable domain (other parts from reference TRBV7-2 and TRBJ1-5): GAGVSQSPSNKVTEKGKDVELRCDPISGHTALYWYRQSLGQGLEFLIYFQGNSAPDKSGLPSDRFSAERTGGSVSTLTIQRTQQEDSAVYLCASSLVYSNQPQHFGDGTRLSIL.

In its sample, this clonotype was seen a few times. V gene TRBV29-1 combines with J gene TRBJ2-3; perhaps D is TRBD1 or TRBD2 (6 bases each). Trimming stripped 7 bases from V and 6 bases from J, with 20 bases between. Germline loops: CDR1 SQVTM, CDR2 ANQGSEA. This CDR3 comprises 14 residues. CDR3 protein: CSASGLTGADTQYF. The CDR3 region has the DNA TGCAGCGCTTCGGGACTTACGGGGGCGGATACGCAGTATTTT.

This clonotype was seen a few times. V and J are TRBV20-1 and TRBJ1-1; D is unresolved. The germline gives CDR1 DFQATT, CDR2 SNEGSKA (reference sequence). CDR3 length equals 13 residues. V gave up 5 bases and J gave up 1 base, with 11 bases separating them. The CDR3 is CSAAWTENTEAFF. In DNA form, the CDR3 reads TGCAGTGCTGCGTGGACGGAGAACACTGAAGCTTTCTTT.

This clonotype was recorded at least ten times. V is TRBV2 and J is TRBJ2-3, with 7 bases aligning to TRBD2. V lost 4 bases, J lost 5 bases, and 6 bases stayed unmatched. Germline values: CDR1 SNHLY, CDR2 FYNNEI. CDR3 length: 14 residues. In nucleotides, the CDR3 is TGTGCCAGCAGTGTTAAAGCGGGGAGAGATACGCAGTATTTT. As protein: CASSVKAGRDTQYF.

This sequence joins TRBV5-1 and TRBJ2-3; TRBD2 matches at 7 bases. CDR1 and CDR2 (germline): SGHRS, YFSETQ. Trimming cost V 0 bases and J 0 bases; bases outside gene matches: 7. The CDR3 length is 17 residues. CDR3 sequence (DNA): TGCGCCAGCAGCTTGGTCCGAGCGGGGCTTAGCACAGATACGCAGTATTTT. Translation: CASSLVRAGLSTDTQYF.

This clonotype was observed a handful of times. The V and J genes are TRBV9 and TRBJ2-1; 7 bases align to TRBD1. V trimming: 4 bases; J trimming: 8 bases; junction bases outside the gene matches: 15. CDR1 is SGDLS, CDR2 YYNGEE, per germline. The CDR3 has 16 residues. CDR3 bases: TGTGCCAGCAGCCCCCGCAGGGGGAGCGTTCCCCATGAGCAGTTCTTC. Its translation: CASSPRRGSVPHEQFF.

The V call is TRBV6-2 or TRBV6-3, the J call TRBJ2-7, with a possible D match to TRBD2 (6 bases). The germline V gene has CDR1 MNHEY and CDR2 SVGEGT. CDR3 length: 14 amino acids. Trimming removed 6 bases from V and 2 bases from J, with 14 bases in between. The CDR3, as DNA: TGTGCCAGCAGATACGGGAGAGTGGCCTACGAGCAGTACTTC. Translating gives CASRYGRVAYEQYF.

This chain connects TRBV18 to TRBJ2-7; 9 positions agree with TRBD1. The germline V gene encodes CDR1 KGHSH and CDR2 LQKENI. V trimming: 5 bases; J trimming: 4 bases; junction bases outside the gene matches: 6. The CDR3 is 14 amino acids. The CDR3 DNA reads as TGTGCCAGCTCATCGGACAGGGGTGTTTACGAGCAGTACTTC. Encoded protein: CASSSDRGVYEQYF.

This clonotype was picked up a small number of times. The J gene is TRBJ2-2, the V gene TRBV6-1, with a weak D call TRBD2 (6 bases). Trimming pared 5 bases from V and 8 bases from J, leaving 12 bases between. The length of the CDR3 is 13 residues. Germline V gives CDR1 MNHNS, CDR2 SASEGT. CDR3 coding DNA: TGTGCCAGCAGTATGGGGGGACGGGGGGAGCTGTTTTTT. Amino acid sequence: CASSMGGRGELFF.

The chain combines TRBV20-1 with TRBJ2-5, with unresolved D. Trimming stripped 8 bases from V and 4 bases from J, with 14 bases between. The germline V gene has CDR1 DFQATT and CDR2 SNEGSKA (reference sequence). The CDR3 loop spans 12 amino acids. The CDR3 protein is CSQYTTSETQYF. The CDR3 DNA reads TGCAGTCAATACACCACATCAGAGACCCAGTACTTC.

This clonotype was counted a few times. The chain combines TRBV20-1 with TRBJ2-1; 9 bases are a match to TRBD2. V lost 3 bases, J lost 1 base, and 4 bases stayed unmatched. Germline V gene lookup returns CDR1 DFQATT and CDR2 SNEGSKA (reference sequence). CDR3 length equals 15 residues. The CDR3 DNA reads as TGCAGTGCTAGTTTTAGCGGGGGATCCTACAATGAGCAGTTCTTC. It translates to CSASFSGGSYNEQFF.

This clonotype was observed a few times. V and J are TRBV6-6 and TRBJ2-7; 9 bases are a match to TRBD1. CDR1 and CDR2 (germline): MNHNY, SVGAGI (reference sequence). This CDR3 is 13 amino acids long. V dropped 6 bases and J dropped 5; count of bases not matched to a gene: 5. The CDR3, as DNA: TGTGCCAGCAGACAGGGGGCAGGAAACGAGCAGTACTTC. Amino acids: CASRQGAGNEQYF.

This clonotype was recorded a few times. A junction boundary mismatches the germline segment, possibly from a read error. The rearrangement joins TRBV7-7 to TRBJ2-5; no firm D call. Per the germline V gene, CDR1 is SSHAT and CDR2 is FNYEAQ (reference sequence). This CDR3 comprises 14 residues. The CDR3 region has the DNA TGTGCTAGCAGCTTAGGAAGCCACCAAGAGACCCAGTACTTC. Translation: CASSLGSHQETQYF.

This clonotype was picked up a small number of times. CDR3 bases: TGTGCCAGCAGCGCCCCCGGGACAGGAGGCAATGAGCAGTTCTTC. Translation: CASSAPGTGGNEQFF. The rearrangement joins TRBV9 to TRBJ2-1; 8 bases are shared with TRBD1. Germline V gene lookup returns CDR1 SGDLS and CDR2 YYNGEE. The CDR3 extends over 15 amino acids. V was pared by 3 bases and J by 6 bases, with 8 bases of the junction left unmatched.

The chain is built from TRBV10-1 and TRBJ2-7; D may match TRBD1 or TRBD2 (5 bases each). CDR3 length: 15 residues. Trimming took 6 bases from V and 2 from J, leaving 17 bases between them. Germline V CDR1 and CDR2: WNHNN, SYGVQD (reference sequence). Here the CDR3 reads CASSREGTRTYEQYF. In DNA form, the CDR3 reads TGCGCCAGCAGCCGAGAGGGGACCCGGACCTACGAGCAGTACTTC.

This clonotype was picked up many times. The chain carries TRBV12-3 or TRBV12-4 and TRBJ2-2; D is uncertain. The CDR3 runs to 13 residues. Trimming pared 3 bases from V and 0 bases from J, leaving 2 bases between. The CDR3 DNA reads as TGTGCCAGCAGTTTCGCGAACACCGGGGAGCTGTTTTTT. Translation: CASSFANTGELFF.

This clonotype has a handful of counts. The CDR3 DNA follows: TGCGCCAGCAGCCAAGTGGGGCAGGGAGACTACGAGCAGTACTTC. Translation gives CASSQVGQGDYEQYF. This chain joins TRBV4-1 and TRBJ2-7; D may match TRBD1 or TRBD2 (5 bases each). Germline CDR1 and CDR2: MGHRA and YSYEKL. The V and J ends lost 1 base and 3 bases respectively, with 13 bases between them. This CDR3 comprises 15 residues.

The chain uses TRBV5-6 and TRBJ2-1, with 9 positions matching TRBD2. This CDR3 has 16 residues. V was clipped by 0 bases and J by 9 bases; unmatched bases: 10. Per germline, CDR1 SGHDT and CDR2 YYEEEE. DNA of the CDR3: TGTGCCAGCAGCTTGGTTTCAGCGGGAGGTCGAGGTGAGCAGTTCTTC. Protein product: CASSLVSAGGRGEQFF.

The rearrangement joins TRBV2 to TRBJ2-6, with 10 bases that match TRBD1. After removal of 6 bases from V and 4 bases from J, the junction contained 9 bases not matched to a gene. Germline V lookup: CDR1 SNHLY, CDR2 FYNNEI. The CDR3 contains 17 residues. The CDR3 region is CASSRDRGGRGANVLTF. CDR3 nucleotides: TGTGCCAGCAGCCGGGACAGGGGTGGGAGGGGGGCCAACGTCCTGACTTTC.

This clonotype has just a few counts. The chain joins TRBV11-2 to TRBJ2-5, with 12 positions matching TRBD1. This CDR3 has 18 residues. In germline, CDR1 is SGHAT, CDR2 FQNNGV. The J segment lost 5 bases and the V segment lost 5 bases, leaving 15 bases of the junction unmatched. Here the CDR3 reads CASSLWGNRDRGQETQYF. CDR3 bases: TGTGCCAGCAGCCTATGGGGGAACCGGGACAGGGGGCAGGAGACCCAGTACTTC.

The chain has TRBV6-1 and TRBJ2-1; 8 bases line up with TRBD2. CDR1 is MNHNS, CDR2 SASEGT, per germline. The ends lost 10 bases at V and 6 bases at J; junction bases unmatched: 17. The CDR3 has 16 residues. CDR3 nucleotide sequence: TGTGCCACCGGAACCCCTGGCGCGGGGGGCCCCAATGAGCAGTTCTTC. The encoded protein is CATGTPGAGGPNEQFF.

This clonotype has a count of ten or more. The chain joins TRBV7-8 to TRBJ1-5; D call uncertain. CDR1 and CDR2 (germline): SGHVS, FQNEAQ. CDR3 length: 14 amino acids. The germline V and J ends were trimmed by 3 bases and 5 bases, with 11 bases remaining between them. The CDR3 DNA reads TGTGCCAGCAGCTTGAGTGGTTTTGATCAGCCCCAGCATTTT. Translation: CASSLSGFDQPQHF. Drawing the rest from reference TRBV7-8 and TRBJ1-5, the complete variable domain is GAGVSQSPRYKVAKRGQDVALRCDPISGHVSLFWYQQALGQGPEFLTYFQNEAQLDKSGLPSDRFFAERPEGSVSTLKIQRTQQEDSAVYLCASSLSGFDQPQHFGDGTRLSIL.

The chain carries TRBV20-1 and TRBJ2-7; TRBD1 might be the D (5 bases). CDR1 DFQATT and CDR2 SNEGSKA come from the germline V gene (reference sequence). The CDR3 sequence is 13 residues long. V lost 2 bases, J lost 4 bases, and 12 bases lay in between. The CDR3, as DNA: TGCAGTGCTAGAAGGGGTATCCAGTACGAGCAGTACTTC. It yields the protein CSARRGIQYEQYF.